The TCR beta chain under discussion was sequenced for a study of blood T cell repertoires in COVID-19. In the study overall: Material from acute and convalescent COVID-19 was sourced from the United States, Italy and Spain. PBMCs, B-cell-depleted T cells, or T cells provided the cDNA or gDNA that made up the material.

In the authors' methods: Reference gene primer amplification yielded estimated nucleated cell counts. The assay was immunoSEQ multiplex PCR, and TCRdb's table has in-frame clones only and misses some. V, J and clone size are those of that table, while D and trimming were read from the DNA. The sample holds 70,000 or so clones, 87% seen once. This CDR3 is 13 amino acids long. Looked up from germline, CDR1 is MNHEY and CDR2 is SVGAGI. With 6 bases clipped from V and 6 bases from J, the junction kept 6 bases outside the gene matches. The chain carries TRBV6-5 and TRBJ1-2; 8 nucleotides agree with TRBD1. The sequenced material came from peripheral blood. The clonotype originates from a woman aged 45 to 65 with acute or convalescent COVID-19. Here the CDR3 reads CASRRLTGDGYTF. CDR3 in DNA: TGTGCCAGCAGACGATTGACAGGGGATGGCTACACCTTC.